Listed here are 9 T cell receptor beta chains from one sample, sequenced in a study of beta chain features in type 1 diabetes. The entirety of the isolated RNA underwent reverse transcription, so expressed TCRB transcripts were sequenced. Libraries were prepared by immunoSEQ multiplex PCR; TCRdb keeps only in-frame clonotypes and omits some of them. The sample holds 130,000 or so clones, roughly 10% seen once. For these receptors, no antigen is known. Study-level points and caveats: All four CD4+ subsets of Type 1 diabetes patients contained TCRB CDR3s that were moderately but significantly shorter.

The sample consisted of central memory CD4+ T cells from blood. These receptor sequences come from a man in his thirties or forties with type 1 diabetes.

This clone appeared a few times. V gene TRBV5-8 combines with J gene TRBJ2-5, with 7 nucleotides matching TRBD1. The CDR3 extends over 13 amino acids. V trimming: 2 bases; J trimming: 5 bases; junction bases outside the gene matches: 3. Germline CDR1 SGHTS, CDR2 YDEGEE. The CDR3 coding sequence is TGTGCCAGCAGCTTTAGGGGGCAGGAGACCCAGTACTTC. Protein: CASSFRGQETQYF. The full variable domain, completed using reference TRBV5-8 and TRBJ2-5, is EAGVTQSPTHLIKTRGQQATLRCSPISGHTSVYWYQQALGLGLQFLLWYDEGEERNRGNFPPRFSGRQFPNYSSELNVNALELEDSALYLCASSFRGQETQYFGPGTRLLVL.

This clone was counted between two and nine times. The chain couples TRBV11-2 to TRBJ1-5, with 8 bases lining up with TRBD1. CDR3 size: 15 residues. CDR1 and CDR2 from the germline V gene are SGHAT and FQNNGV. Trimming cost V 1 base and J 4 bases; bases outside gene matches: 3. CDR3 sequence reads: CASSLGTGTNQPQHF. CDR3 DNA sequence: TGTGCCAGCAGCTTAGGGACAGGGACGAATCAGCCCCAGCATTTT.

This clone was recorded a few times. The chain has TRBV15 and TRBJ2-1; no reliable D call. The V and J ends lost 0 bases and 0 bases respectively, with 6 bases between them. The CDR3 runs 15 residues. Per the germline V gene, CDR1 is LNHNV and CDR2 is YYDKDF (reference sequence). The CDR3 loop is CATSREYSSYNEQFF. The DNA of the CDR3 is TGTGCCACCAGCAGAGAGTATTCCTCCTACAATGAGCAGTTCTTC.

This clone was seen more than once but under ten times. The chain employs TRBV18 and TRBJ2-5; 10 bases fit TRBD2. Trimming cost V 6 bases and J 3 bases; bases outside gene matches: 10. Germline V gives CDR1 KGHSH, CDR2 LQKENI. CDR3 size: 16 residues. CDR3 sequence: CASSPSSGGTKETQYF. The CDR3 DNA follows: TGTGCCAGCTCGCCTTCTAGCGGGGGAACCAAAGAGACCCAGTACTTC.

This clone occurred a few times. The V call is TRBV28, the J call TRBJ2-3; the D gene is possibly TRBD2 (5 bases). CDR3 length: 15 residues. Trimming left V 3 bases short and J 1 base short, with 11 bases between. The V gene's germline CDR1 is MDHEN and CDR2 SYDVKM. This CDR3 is CASSLLGSGTDTQYF. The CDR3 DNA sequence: TGTGCCAGCAGTTTGCTGGGGAGTGGCACAGATACGCAGTATTTT.

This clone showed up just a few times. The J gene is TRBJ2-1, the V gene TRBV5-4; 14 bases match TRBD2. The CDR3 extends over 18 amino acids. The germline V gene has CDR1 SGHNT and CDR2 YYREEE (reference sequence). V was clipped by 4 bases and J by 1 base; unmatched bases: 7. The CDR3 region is CASSVTSGGAISYNEQFF. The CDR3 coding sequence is TGTGCCAGCAGCGTGACTAGCGGGGGGGCTATTTCCTACAATGAGCAGTTCTTC.

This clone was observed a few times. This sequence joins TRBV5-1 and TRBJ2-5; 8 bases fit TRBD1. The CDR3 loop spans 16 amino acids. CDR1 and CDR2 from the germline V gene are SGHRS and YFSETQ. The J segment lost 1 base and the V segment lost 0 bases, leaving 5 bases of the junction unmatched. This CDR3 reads CASSLDRGTAQETQYF. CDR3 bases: TGCGCCAGCAGCTTGGACAGGGGGACAGCCCAAGAGACCCAGTACTTC.

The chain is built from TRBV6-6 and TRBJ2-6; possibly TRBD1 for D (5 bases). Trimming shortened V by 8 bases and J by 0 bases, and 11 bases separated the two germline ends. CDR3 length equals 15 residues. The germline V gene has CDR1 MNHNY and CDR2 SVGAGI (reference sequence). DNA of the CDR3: TGTGCCAGCCAGGGCAGCCACTCTGGGGCCAACGTCCTGACTTTC. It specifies CASQGSHSGANVLTF.

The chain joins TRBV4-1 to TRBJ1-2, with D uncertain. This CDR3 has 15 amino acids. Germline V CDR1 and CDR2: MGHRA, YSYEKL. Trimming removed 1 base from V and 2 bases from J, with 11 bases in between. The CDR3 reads CASSQGRGANYGYTF. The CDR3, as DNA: TGCGCCAGCAGCCAAGGTCGGGGAGCCAACTATGGCTACACCTTC.